This TCR beta chain originates from a study of cytomegalovirus exposure and HLA in healthy donors. The study's findings and limits: An analysis was carried out later, and it reportedly showed fewer N-insertions in an Asian-associated ancestry cluster than the roughly 700-donor mean. A later analysis linked a missense variant in DCLRE1C to the trimming of TCR beta V and J genes.

Remarks on this clone: Its antigen remains unknown.

The PCR had 60 Vbeta and 13 Jbeta primers. This table comes from immunoSEQ multiplex PCR, and its TCRdb copy is limited to in-frame clones, with some not included. The table has 150,000 to 200,000 clones, approximately 73% seen once; the top ten hold about 10%. Trimming took off 5 bases at V and 5 bases at J, with 13 bases between the two ends. This CDR3 contains 13 residues. CDR1 is SGHRS and CDR2 is YFSETQ in the germline V gene. The sequenced material came from PBMCs. The chain recombines TRBV5-1 with TRBJ1-2; possibly TRBD1 for D (5 bases). This receptor was identified in a man aged 25-40 years in good health and CMV-seropositive. The chain's CDR3 is CASSSDRAYGYTF. In DNA form, the CDR3 reads TGCGCCAGCAGTTCCGACAGAGCTTATGGCTACACCTTC.